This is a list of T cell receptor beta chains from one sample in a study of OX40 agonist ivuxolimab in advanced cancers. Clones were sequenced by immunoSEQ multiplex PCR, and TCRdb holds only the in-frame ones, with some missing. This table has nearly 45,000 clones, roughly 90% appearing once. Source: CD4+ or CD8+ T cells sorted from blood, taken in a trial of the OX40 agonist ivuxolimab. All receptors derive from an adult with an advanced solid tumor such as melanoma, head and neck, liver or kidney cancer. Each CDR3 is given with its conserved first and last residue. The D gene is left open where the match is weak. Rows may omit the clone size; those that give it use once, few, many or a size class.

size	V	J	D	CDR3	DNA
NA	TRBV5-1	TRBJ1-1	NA	CASSLTQSMNTEAFF	TGCGCCAGCAGCTTGACACAAAGTATGAACACTGAAGCTTTCTTT
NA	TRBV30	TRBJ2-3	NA	CAWSVRDTQYF	TGTGCCTGGAGTGTGCGAGATACGCAGTATTTT
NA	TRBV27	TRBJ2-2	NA	CASSPGGGELFF	TGTGCCAGCAGTCCCGGGGGCGGGGAGCTGTTTTTT
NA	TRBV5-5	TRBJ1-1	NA	CASSFLGTWDTEAFF	TGTGCCAGCAGCTTTCTAGGGACGTGGGACACTGAAGCTTTCTTT
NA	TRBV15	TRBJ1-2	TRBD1	CATSRDRLTGGKYGYTF	TGTGCCACCAGCAGAGATCGATTGACAGGGGGGAAGTATGGCTACACCTTC
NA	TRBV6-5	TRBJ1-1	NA	CASSLVAGVNTEAFF	TGTGCCAGCTCCCTAGTCGCCGGGGTGAACACTGAAGCTTTCTTT
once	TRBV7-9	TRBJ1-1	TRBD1	CASSLEVWQGDGRHTEAFF	TGTGCCAGCAGCTTAGAAGTGTGGCAGGGGGACGGAAGGCACACTGAAGCTTTCTTT
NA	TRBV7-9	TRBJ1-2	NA	CASSSPQAWNSNYGYTF	TGTGCCAGCAGCTCCCCCCAGGCCTGGAATTCTAACTATGGCTACACCTTC
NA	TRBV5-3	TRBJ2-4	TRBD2	CARSLPGLAELIAKNIQYF	TGTGCCAGAAGCTTACCGGGACTAGCGGAACTGATAGCCAAAAACATTCAGTACTTC
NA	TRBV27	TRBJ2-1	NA	CASASGAPYNEQFF	TGTGCCAGTGCCTCGGGAGCACCCTACAATGAGCAGTTCTTC
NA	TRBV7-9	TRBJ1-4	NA	CASSLAVSPEKLFF	TGTGCCAGCAGCTTAGCGGTTAGTCCCGAAAAACTGTTTTTT
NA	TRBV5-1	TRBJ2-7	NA	CASRDAYEQYF	TGCGCCAGCAGGGACGCCTACGAGCAGTACTTC
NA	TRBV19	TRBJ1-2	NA	CASSIVGREAFYGYTF	TGTGCCAGTAGTATAGTTGGCAGGGAGGCCTTCTATGGCTACACCTTC
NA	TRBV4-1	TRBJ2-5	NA	CASSQRRLVRETQYF	TGCGCCAGCAGCCAACGACGACTAGTCCGAGAGACCCAGTACTTC
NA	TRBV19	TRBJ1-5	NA	CASSIREGGGNQPQHF	TGTGCCAGTAGTATCAGGGAGGGGGGAGGCAATCAGCCCCAGCATTTT
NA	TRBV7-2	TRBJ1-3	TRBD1	CASSVGQGISGNTIYF	TGTGCCAGCAGCGTAGGACAGGGCATCTCTGGAAACACCATATATTTT
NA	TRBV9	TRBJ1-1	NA	CASSFKGDSTEAFF	TGTGCCAGCAGTTTTAAGGGCGACAGCACTGAAGCTTTCTTT
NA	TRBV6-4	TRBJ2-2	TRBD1	CASSDSRQGAGELFF	TGTGCCAGCAGTGACTCGCGACAGGGGGCCGGGGAGCTGTTTTTT
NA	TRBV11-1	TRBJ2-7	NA	CASSLASPYEQYF	TGTGCCAGCAGCTTAGCTTCCCCCTACGAGCAGTACTTC
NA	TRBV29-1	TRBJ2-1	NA	CSVVGQLDEQFF	TGCAGCGTTGTGGGGCAACTCGATGAGCAGTTCTTC
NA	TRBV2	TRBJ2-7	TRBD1	CASTPVGQAYEQYF	TGTGCCAGCACTCCTGTGGGACAGGCCTACGAGCAGTACTTC
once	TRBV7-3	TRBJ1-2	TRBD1	CASSGTGGDLYGYTF	TGTGCCAGCAGCGGGACAGGGGGCGACCTCTATGGCTACACCTTC
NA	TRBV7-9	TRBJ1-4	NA	CASSLIVGNEKLFF	TGTGCCAGCAGCTTAATCGTCGGGAATGAAAAACTGTTTTTT
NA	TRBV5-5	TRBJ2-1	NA	CASSLFRGGNEQFF	TGTGCCAGCAGCTTGTTTAGGGGAGGCAATGAGCAGTTCTTC
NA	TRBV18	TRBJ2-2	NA	CASSPGSGELFF	TGTGCCAGCTCACCCGGATCCGGGGAGCTGTTTTTT
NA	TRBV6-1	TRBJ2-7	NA	CASSEAATGFWSYEQYF	TGTGCCAGCAGTGAAGCGGCCACAGGGTTTTGGTCCTACGAGCAGTACTTC
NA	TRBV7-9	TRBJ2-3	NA	CASSFGPGRTDTQYF	TGTGCCAGCAGCTTTGGGCCAGGGCGCACAGATACGCAGTATTTT
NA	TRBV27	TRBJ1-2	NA	CASSLRAYDGYTF	TGTGCCAGCAGTTTAAGGGCCTACGATGGCTACACCTTC
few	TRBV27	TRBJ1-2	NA	CASSSRGGDYGYTF	TGTGCCAGCAGTTCCCGGGGGGGGGACTATGGCTACACCTTC
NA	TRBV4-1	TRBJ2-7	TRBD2	CASAHRGGALFEQYF	TGCGCCAGCGCCCACCGGGGGGGAGCCCTTTTTGAGCAGTACTTC
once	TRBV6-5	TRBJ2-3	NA	CASSYALSTDTQYF	TGTGCCAGCAGTTATGCATTGAGCACAGATACGCAGTATTTT
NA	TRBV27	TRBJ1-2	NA	CASSLTPGASRTGGYTF	TGTGCCAGCAGTTTGACTCCAGGGGCCTCAAGGACGGGCGGCTACACCTTC
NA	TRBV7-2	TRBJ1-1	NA	CASSPWGVNTEAFF	TGTGCCAGCAGCCCCTGGGGGGTAAACACTGAAGCTTTCTTT
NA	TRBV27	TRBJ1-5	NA	CASSPRGYSNQPQHF	TGTGCCAGCAGTCCCCGGGGATATAGCAATCAGCCCCAGCATTTT
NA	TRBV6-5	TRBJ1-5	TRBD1	CASSPVGQGNQPQHF	TGTGCCAGCAGTCCCGTCGGACAGGGCAATCAGCCCCAGCATTTT
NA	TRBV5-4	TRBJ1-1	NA	CAVRGLHTEAFF	TGTGCCGTGCGGGGGCTCCACACTGAAGCTTTCTTT
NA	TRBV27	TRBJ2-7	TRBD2	CASSFEGLAGYEQYF	TGTGCCAGCAGTTTTGAGGGATTAGCGGGCTACGAGCAGTACTTC
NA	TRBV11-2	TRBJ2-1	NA	CASSLEYREYNEQFF	TGTGCCAGCAGCTTAGAGTACAGGGAATACAATGAGCAGTTCTTC
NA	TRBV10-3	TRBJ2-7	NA	CAIRIGSPTDYEQYF	TGTGCCATCAGAATCGGGTCCCCAACAGACTACGAGCAGTACTTC
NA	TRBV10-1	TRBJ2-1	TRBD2	CASSVTSGSSGYEQFF	TGCGCCAGCAGCGTGACTAGCGGGTCCTCTGGGTATGAGCAGTTCTTC
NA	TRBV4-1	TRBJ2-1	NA	CASSPVRVSRGEQFF	TGCGCCAGCAGCCCCGTCAGGGTTTCGAGGGGTGAGCAGTTCTTC
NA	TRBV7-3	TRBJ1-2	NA	CASSFGSGRGYANYGYTF	TGTGCCAGCAGTTTCGGCTCGGGCAGAGGCTATGCTAACTATGGCTACACCTTC
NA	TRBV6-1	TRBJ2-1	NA	CASSEAQAGYNEQFF	TGTGCCAGCAGTGAAGCGCAGGCCGGGTACAATGAGCAGTTCTTC